This T cell receptor beta chain comes out of a study of blood T cell repertoires in COVID-19. Study in general: T cells, B-cell-depleted T cells, or PBMCs supplied cDNA or gDNA.

TCRdb keeps only in-frame clones here, not all; method: immunoSEQ multiplex PCR. Here the sample spans approximately 69,000 clones, around 79% being singletons. Germline V gene sequence: CDR1 SGHNT, CDR2 YENEEA. The CDR3 runs to 14 residues. V lost 1 base, J lost 1 base, and 0 bases stayed unmatched. The V call is TRBV11-3, the J call TRBJ2-7, with 8 bases matching TRBD1. The sample consisted of peripheral blood. This receptor was obtained from a man in his fifties or sixties with acute or convalescent COVID-19. CDR3 nucleotides: TGTGCCAGCAGCTTAGGGGACAGGTCCTACGAGCAGTACTTC. Translation: CASSLGDRSYEQYF.